Reported below is one T cell receptor beta chain. The antigen this receptor binds is unknown. A read error may account for a junction end that differs from germline. Library construction relied on PCR. Sequencing used an Illumina HiSeq 4000. Bulk TCR libraries were prepared as previously described, using TCR primers listed in Table S5. Total RNA was purified with the Qiagen AllPrep DNA/RNA kit. Before analysis, reads from multiple sequencing runs of the same library were pooled. For the original study's pipeline: Reads were retained only if an exact TCR constant sequence was present, and the retained reads were trimmed to 150 nt and grouped according to their 12-nt molecular barcodes. Reads in each barcode group were sub-clustered using a 15% Levenshtein threshold, and a quality-weighted consensus sequence was built for each RNA molecule. Non-functional sequences were discarded, and so were lower-count sequences lying one edit away from another sequence. On the basis of fitting two negative binomial distributions, barcode sub-clusters with fewer than 20% of the maximum read count were discarded. TCRdb reprocessing: public reads trimmed at Q25 with fastp, clones called with MiXCR, in-frame beta chains kept. Each entry is one CDR3 protein sequence, shown with its most common DNA and genes. TCRdb, not the original authors, processed these V and J calls. For this sample the table gives some 70,000 distinct CDR3 sequences, of which about a sixth were detected only once. The ten largest clonotypes hold around 1.4% of the sample.

The CDR3 runs 16 amino acids, cysteine and phenylalanine included. This entry keeps only the CDR3 DNA: 48 bases, framed from base 1. CDR1 MNHEY and CDR2 SVGAGI were looked up in the germline V gene. The data were taken from a study of molecular identifiers for immune sequencing clone quantification (dated by TCRdb to 2016 to 2018). For the wider study: For a replicate experiment, RNA from around 20,000 or 100,000 naive CD8 T cells was divided into five aliquots, of which four were sequenced. CD8 T cells were used in a methods study to benchmark molecular-identifier clustering-based TCR repertoire sequencing (MIDCIRS) and TCR RNA copy counting. Results and caveats for the whole study, not just this receptor: About three recovered TCR RNA copies per cell were obtained by modeling, versus roughly 10 by digital PCR, implying a capture efficiency of 30% to 35%. Clones above 20 RNA copies held over 97% of molecules in CMV-specific effector cells but under 1% in naive cells. The naive libraries included spiked-in Jurkat TCR RNA (roughly 9 copies' worth), and this RNA is not part of the donor repertoire. When barcode sub-clustering was not used, chimeric consensus sequences inflated TCR diversity, with chimeras reaching as high as 47%. Spiked-in Jurkat TCR RNA equivalent to a single cell was reported to be detectable even among 850,000 to 1,000,000 naive CD8 T cells. Identical TCR molecules sharing a barcode could cause highly expanded clone sizes to be underestimated.

Libraries of naive CD8 T cells were built from about 19,000 to 1,100,000 sorted cells, with 10%, 30% or 50% of the purified RNA used. On a BD FACSAria II, naive CD8 T cells were FACS-sorted as CD8+CD4-CCR7+CD45RA+ and collected into RLT Plus buffer. Detection sensitivity was tested by spiking Jurkat RNA equal to ten or so TCR copies' worth into samples containing roughly 18,000-1,000,000 naive CD8 T cells. CD8 T cells were enriched with RosetteSep CD8+ T Cell Enrichment Cocktail and Ficoll-Paque, followed by ACK red cell lysis. Sequenced material: naive CD8+ T cells from blood, with Jurkat cell RNA spiked in. Sample cell subset or site, as interpreted from the label and publication: FACS-sorted CD8+CD4-CCR7+CD45RA+ naive T cells. This TCR was sampled from a human donor in good health. Some libraries in this study had Jurkat cell RNA spiked in. The chain couples TRBV6-5 to TRBJ2-1; a tentative D call is TRBD1 (5 bases match). The DNA reads as follows: TGTGCCAGCAGTTACAATTTACGAAACCCGGACAATGTGCAGTTCTTC. The encoded protein is CASSYNLRNPDNVQFF.